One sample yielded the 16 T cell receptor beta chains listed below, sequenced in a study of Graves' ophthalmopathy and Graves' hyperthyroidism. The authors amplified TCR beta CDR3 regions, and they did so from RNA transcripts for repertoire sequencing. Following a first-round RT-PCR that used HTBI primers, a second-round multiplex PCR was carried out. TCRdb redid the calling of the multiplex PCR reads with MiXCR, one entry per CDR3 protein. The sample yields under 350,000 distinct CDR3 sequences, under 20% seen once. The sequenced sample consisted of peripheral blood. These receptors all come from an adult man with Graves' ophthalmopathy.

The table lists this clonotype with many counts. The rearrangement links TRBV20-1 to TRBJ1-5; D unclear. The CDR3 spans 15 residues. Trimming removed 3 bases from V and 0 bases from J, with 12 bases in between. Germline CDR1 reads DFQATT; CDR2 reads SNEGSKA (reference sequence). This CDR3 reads CSASAHLYSNQPQHF. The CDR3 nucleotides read TGCAGTGCTAGCGCCCATTTATATAGCAATCAGCCCCAGCATTTT.

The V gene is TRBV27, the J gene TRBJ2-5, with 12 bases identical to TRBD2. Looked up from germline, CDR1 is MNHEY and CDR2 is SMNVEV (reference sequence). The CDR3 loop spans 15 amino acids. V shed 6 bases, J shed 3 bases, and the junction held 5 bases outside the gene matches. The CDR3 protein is CASRTSGSSKETQYF. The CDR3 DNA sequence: TGTGCCAGCAGGACTAGCGGGAGTAGTAAAGAGACCCAGTACTTC.

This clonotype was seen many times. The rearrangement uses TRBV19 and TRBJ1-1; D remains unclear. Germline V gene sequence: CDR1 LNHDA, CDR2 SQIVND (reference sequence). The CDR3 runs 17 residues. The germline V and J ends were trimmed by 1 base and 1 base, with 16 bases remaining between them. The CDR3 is CASSIARWRSANTEAFF. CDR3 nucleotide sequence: TGTGCCAGTAGTATAGCCCGGTGGCGGTCGGCGAACACTGAAGCTTTCTTT. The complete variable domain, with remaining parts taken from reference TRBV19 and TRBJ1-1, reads DGGITQSPKYLFRKEGQNVTLSCEQNLNHDAMYWYRQDPGQGLRLIYYSQIVNDFQKGDIAEGYSVSREKKESFPLTVTSAQKNPTAFYLCASSIARWRSANTEAFFGQGTRLTVV.

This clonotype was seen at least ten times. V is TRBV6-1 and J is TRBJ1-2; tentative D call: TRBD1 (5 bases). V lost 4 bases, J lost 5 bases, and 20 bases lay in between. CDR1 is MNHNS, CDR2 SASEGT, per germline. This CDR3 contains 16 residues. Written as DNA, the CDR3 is TGTGCCAGCAGTGGGGGGGGGATAACAGTGATATATGGCTACACCTTC. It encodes CASSGGGITVIYGYTF.

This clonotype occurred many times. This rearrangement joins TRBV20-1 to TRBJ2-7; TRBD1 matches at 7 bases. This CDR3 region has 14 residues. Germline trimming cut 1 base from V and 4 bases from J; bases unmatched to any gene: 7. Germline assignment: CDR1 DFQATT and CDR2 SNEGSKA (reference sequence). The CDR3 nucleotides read TGCAGTGCTAGAGTGACAGGGAGCAGATACGAGCAGTACTTC. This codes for CSARVTGSRYEQYF.

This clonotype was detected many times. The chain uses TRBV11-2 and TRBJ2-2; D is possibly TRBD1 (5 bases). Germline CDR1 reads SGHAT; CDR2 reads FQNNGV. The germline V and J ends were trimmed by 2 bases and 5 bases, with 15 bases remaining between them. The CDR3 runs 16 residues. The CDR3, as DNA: TGTGCCAGCAGCTTACAATCTGGACAAGCTACCGGGGAGCTGTTTTTT. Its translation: CASSLQSGQATGELFF. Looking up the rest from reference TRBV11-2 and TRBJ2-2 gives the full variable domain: EAGVAQSPRYKIIEKRQSVAFWCNPISGHATLYWYQQILGQGPKLLIQFQNNGVVDDSQLPKDRFSAERLKGVDSTLKIQPAKLEDSAVYLCASSLQSGQATGELFFGEGSRLTVL.

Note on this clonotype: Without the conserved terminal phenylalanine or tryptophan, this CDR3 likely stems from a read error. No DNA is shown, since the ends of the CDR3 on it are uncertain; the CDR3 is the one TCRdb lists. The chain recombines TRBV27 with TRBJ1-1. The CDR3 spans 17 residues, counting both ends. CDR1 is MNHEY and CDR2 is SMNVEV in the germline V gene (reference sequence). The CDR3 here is CASSFLGFGTSNTEVFV.

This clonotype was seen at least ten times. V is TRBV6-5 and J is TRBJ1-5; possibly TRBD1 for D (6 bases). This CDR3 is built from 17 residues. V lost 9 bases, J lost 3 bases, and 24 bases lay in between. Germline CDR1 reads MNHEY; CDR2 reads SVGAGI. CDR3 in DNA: TGTGCCAGTTCGAGGGGGGTTCCTGGTCGGCTCAATCAGCCCCAGCATTTT. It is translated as CASSRGVPGRLNQPQHF.

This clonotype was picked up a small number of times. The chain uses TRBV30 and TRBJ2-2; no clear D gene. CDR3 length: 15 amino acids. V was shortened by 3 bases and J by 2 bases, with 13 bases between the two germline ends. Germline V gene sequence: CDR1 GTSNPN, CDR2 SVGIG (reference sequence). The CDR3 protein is CAWSVSLSNTGELFF. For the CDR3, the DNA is TGTGCCTGGAGCGTCAGCTTATCTAACACCGGGGAGCTGTTTTTT.

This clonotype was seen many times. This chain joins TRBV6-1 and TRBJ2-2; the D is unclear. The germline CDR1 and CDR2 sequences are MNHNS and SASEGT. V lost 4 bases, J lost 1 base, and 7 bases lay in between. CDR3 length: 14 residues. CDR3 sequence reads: CASSVRWNTGELFF. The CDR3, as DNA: TGTGCCAGCAGTGTGCGGTGGAACACCGGGGAGCTGTTTTTT.

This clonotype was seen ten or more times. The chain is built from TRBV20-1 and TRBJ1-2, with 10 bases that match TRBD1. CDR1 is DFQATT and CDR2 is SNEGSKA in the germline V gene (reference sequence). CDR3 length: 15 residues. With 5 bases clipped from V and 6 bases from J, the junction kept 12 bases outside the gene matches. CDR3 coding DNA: TGCAGTGCTCAAACCCCCGGACAGGGGGGGAATGGCTACACCTTC. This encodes CSAQTPGQGGNGYTF.

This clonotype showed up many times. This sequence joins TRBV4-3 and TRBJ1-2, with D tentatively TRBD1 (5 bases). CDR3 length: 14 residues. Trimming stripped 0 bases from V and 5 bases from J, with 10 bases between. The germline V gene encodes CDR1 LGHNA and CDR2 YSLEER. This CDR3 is CASSQDLGDYGYTF. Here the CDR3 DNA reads TGCGCCAGCAGCCAAGATCTGGGGGATTATGGCTACACCTTC.

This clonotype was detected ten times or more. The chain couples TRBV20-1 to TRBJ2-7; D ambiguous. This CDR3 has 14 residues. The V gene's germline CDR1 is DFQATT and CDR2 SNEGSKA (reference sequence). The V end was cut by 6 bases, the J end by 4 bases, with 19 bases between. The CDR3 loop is CSAPFQAGTYEQYF. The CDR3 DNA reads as TGCAGTGCGCCCTTCCAGGCAGGAACTTACGAGCAGTACTTC.

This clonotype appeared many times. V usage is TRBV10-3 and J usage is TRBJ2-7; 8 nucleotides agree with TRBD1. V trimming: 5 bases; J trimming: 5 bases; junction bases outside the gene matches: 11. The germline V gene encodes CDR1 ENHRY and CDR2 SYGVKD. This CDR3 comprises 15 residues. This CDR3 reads CAISSRDRTGNEQYF. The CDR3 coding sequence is TGTGCCATCAGTTCCCGGGACAGGACGGGGAACGAGCAGTACTTC.

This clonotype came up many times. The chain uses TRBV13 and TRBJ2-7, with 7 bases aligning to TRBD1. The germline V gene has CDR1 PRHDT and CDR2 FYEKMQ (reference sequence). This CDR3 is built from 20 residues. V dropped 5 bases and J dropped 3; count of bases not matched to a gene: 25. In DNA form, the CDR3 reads TGTGCCAGCAGCCTTAACCTCCGAGACAGGGTGGGAGCGGAGAGCTACGAGCAGTACTTC. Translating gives CASSLNLRDRVGAESYEQYF.

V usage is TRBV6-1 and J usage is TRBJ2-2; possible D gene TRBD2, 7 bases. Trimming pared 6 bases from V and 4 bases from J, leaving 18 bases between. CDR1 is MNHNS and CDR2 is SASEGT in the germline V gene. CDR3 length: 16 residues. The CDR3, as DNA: TGTGCCAGCAGCCGGCTAGGGGGGGCGCGCACCGGGGAGCTGTTTTTT. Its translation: CASSRLGGARTGELFF.